A selection of T cell receptor beta chains follows, all from one sample in a study of CD8 T cells in ankylosing spondylitis. TCRdb re-called the 5' RACE reads with MiXCR, one entry per CDR3 protein. The table shows more than 250,000 distinct CDR3 sequences, with around 7.6% occurring only once. Material for sequencing was blood, either unsorted or a sorted T cell fraction (not recorded which). The receptors were sampled from a male donor with ankylosing spondylitis. The CDR3 runs from the conserved cysteine through the conserved F or W. Each record gives: CDR3 DNA, CDR3 protein, clone size, V gene, D gene, J gene. A D gene is named only where the DNA matches it firmly. Clone size is given for some rows only: seen once, a few or many times, or a class if the clone is expanded.

TGCGCCAGCAGCCCAGGATCAGCAATCCATGAGCAGTTCTTC CASSPGSAIHEQFF many TRBV5-1 NA TRBJ2-1
TGTGCCAGCAGTCCTCCTGGCGGGGAGCTGTTTTTT CASSPPGGELFF few TRBV28 NA TRBJ2-2
TGCGCCAGCAGCCATGATACTAGCCGGTACGAGCAGTACTTC CASSHDTSRYEQYF NA TRBV4-3 NA TRBJ2-7
TGTGCCATCAGCGGGGGGGAGGGTAGATCCAATGAGCAGTTCTTC CAISGGEGRSNEQFF few TRBV7-2 TRBD2 TRBJ2-1
TGTGCCAGCAGTTTCCGGCAAGAGACCCAGTACTTC CASSFRQETQYF few TRBV12-3/TRBV12-4 NA TRBJ2-5
TGTGCCAGTAGTATAGGGGCCGGGGATACGCAGTATTTT CASSIGAGDTQYF few TRBV19 NA TRBJ2-3
TGCAGCGGGGGCCGGCGGGACGCAGCGAGTGGGGGCAATGAGCAGTTCTTC CSGGRRDAASGGNEQFF NA TRBV29-1 NA TRBJ2-1
TGCGCCAGCAGCGACGGACTCACCTACGAGCAGTACTTC CASSDGLTYEQYF many TRBV5-1 NA TRBJ2-7
TGTGCCAGCAGTTTCGGCAGGGCCGTATCGGATGAGCAGTTCTTC CASSFGRAVSDEQFF NA TRBV12-3/TRBV12-4 NA TRBJ2-1
TGCAGTGCTCGCCGACTACAAGAGACCCAGTACTTC CSARRLQETQYF few TRBV20-1 NA TRBJ2-5
TGTGCCATCAGTGAGTCCGGCCGGGGCACTGAAGCTTTCTTT CAISESGRGTEAFF many TRBV10-3 NA TRBJ1-1
TGCAGTGCTAGGGGCCCGGGGGGAGGAACCGGGGAGCTGTTTTTT CSARGPGGGTGELFF few TRBV20-1 TRBD2 TRBJ2-2
TGTGCCAGCAGCTCCCAAGCGGGACAGTTCTATAATTCACCCCTCCACTTT CASSSQAGQFYNSPLHF NA TRBV7-2 TRBD1 TRBJ1-6
TGTGCCAGCGGTCCAATGGGTCAACCCACCGGGGAGCTGTTTTTT CASGPMGQPTGELFF many TRBV7-3 NA TRBJ2-2
TGTGCCAGCAGCCAGACAGGGTTGAATCAGCCCCAGCATTTT CASSQTGLNQPQHF many TRBV12-3/TRBV12-4 TRBD1 TRBJ1-5
TGTGCCAGCAGCGCAAGCCGGGGGACTAACACAGATACGCAGTATTTT CASSASRGTNTDTQYF few TRBV7-9 TRBD2 TRBJ2-3
TGTGCCAGCAGCATCCCGGCGGGGGGCGCGTCCGGGGAGCTGTTTTTT CASSIPAGGASGELFF many TRBV5-5 TRBD2 TRBJ2-2
TGCGCCAGCAGTGTTGGGGCGGGGGAGAAAAACATTCAGTACTTC CASSVGAGEKNIQYF many TRBV10-2 TRBD2 TRBJ2-4
TGTGCCAGTAGTACGCGGACAGGGGGGGACATTCAGTACTTC CASSTRTGGDIQYF few TRBV19 TRBD1 TRBJ2-4
TGTGCCAGCCCGGGGACTAAAGGTTCCAATGAGCAGTTCTTC CASPGTKGSNEQFF few TRBV2 TRBD2 TRBJ2-1
TGCAGCGTTGAGGCTAGCGGGAGTGAAGAGCAGTTCTTC CSVEASGSEEQFF many TRBV29-1 TRBD2 TRBJ2-1
TGTGCCAGCAGTTTATGGGCCAGGAACCAGTACTTC CASSLWARNQYF few TRBV28 NA TRBJ2-4
TGCAGTGCTAGCACGGGTTACGAGCAGTACTTC CSASTGYEQYF few TRBV20-1 NA TRBJ2-7
TGTGCCAGCAGCCAAGACGCACGCAATCAGCCCCAGCATTTT CASSQDARNQPQHF many TRBV3-1 NA TRBJ1-5
TGCAGTGCTAGAGATTGGCTAGCGGGAGGGGGTGAGCAGTACTTC CSARDWLAGGGEQYF few TRBV20-1 TRBD2 TRBJ2-7
TGCAGTGCTAGCGCGAGGAAAGGACTAGGAGGGAGCTCCTACAATGAGCAGTTCTTC CSASARKGLGGSSYNEQFF few TRBV20-1 TRBD2 TRBJ2-1
TGTGCCATCAGGGTAGCGGGAGGGCCTGGAAATGAGCAGTTCTTC CAIRVAGGPGNEQFF many TRBV10-3 TRBD2 TRBJ2-1
TGCAGCGTCCCCGACCCTAGCTCCTACAATGAGCAGTTCTTC CSVPDPSSYNEQFF few TRBV29-1 NA TRBJ2-1
TGTGCCAGCAGTGAAGCGGGGCACGAGCAGTACTTC CASSEAGHEQYF NA TRBV6-1 NA TRBJ2-7
TGTGCCAGCAGCCCCCGACTAGCGGGTACGGATGAGCAGTTCTTC CASSPRLAGTDEQFF few TRBV7-2 TRBD2 TRBJ2-1
TGTGCCAGCAGCTCCGTCCGGGACGAGCAGTACTTC CASSSVRDEQYF NA TRBV7-9 NA TRBJ2-7